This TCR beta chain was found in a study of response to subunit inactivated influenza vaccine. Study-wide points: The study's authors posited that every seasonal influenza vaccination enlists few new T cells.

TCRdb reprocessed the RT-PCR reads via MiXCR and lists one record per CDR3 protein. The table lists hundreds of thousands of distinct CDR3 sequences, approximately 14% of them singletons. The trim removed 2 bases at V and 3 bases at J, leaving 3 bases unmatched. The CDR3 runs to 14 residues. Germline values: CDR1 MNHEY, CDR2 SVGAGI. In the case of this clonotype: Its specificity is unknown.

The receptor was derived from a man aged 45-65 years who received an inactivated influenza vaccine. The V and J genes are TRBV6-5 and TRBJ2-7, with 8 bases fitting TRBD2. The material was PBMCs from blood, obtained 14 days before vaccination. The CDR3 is CASSYLAGDYEQYF. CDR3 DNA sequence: TGTGCCAGCAGTTACCTAGCGGGCGACTACGAGCAGTACTTC.